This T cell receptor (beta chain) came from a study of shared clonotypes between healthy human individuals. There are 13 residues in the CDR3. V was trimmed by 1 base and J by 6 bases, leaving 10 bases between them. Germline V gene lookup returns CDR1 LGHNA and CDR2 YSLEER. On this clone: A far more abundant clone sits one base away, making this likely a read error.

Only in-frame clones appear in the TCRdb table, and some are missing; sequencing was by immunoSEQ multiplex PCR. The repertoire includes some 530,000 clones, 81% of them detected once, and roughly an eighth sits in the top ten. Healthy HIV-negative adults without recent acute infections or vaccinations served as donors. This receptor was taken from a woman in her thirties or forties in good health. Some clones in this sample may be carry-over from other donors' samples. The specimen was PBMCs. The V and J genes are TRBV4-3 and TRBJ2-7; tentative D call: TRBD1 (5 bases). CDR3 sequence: CASSQGWGVEQYF. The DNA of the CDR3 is TGCGCCAGCAGCCAAGGTTGGGGCGTCGAGCAGTACTTC.